This T cell receptor (beta chain) originates from a study of T cell changes during pregnancy in multiple sclerosis. V was shortened by 3 bases and J by 4 bases, with 10 bases between the two germline ends. In germline, CDR1 is SGHAT, CDR2 FQNNGV. The CDR3 totals 13 residues. Clones were read by immunoSEQ multiplex PCR, and TCRdb kept only the in-frame ones, dropping some. The table shows tens of thousands of clones, with roughly 92% occurring only once. The chain joins TRBV11-2 to TRBJ2-7; no firm D call. The sample in question was peripheral blood, obtained in the first trimester of pregnancy. This TCR derives from a female donor with multiple sclerosis, enrolled in a pregnancy study. CDR3 in DNA: TGTGCCAGCAGCTTTAGAATGGTTTACGAGCAGTACTTC. This encodes CASSFRMVYEQYF.